Each of the 20 T cell receptor beta chains below was sequenced from the same sample in a study of shared clonotypes between healthy human individuals. Using immunoSEQ multiplex PCR, the repertoire was profiled, and TCRdb retains in-frame clones only, with some absent. The repertoire holds millions of clones, with roughly 94% as singletons. Sequenced material: naive CD4+ T cells sorted from blood. Subset specified: CD45RA+ positively selected. The source is a man between 18 and 29 years old in good health.

Comments on this clone: This specimen includes other DNA sequences encoding the same CDR3. The chain combines TRBV9 with TRBJ1-2; 9 positions agree with TRBD1. Germline trimming cut 0 bases from V and 5 bases from J; bases unmatched to any gene: 2. CDR1 and CDR2 (germline): SGDLS, YYNGEE. The CDR3 is 14 residues long. The CDR3 is CASSVEGQGYGYTF. The CDR3 region has the DNA TGTGCCAGCAGCGTAGAGGGACAGGGTTATGGCTACACCTTC.

J is TRBJ1-1 and V is TRBV30, with D possibly being TRBD1 (5 bases). In germline, CDR1 is GTSNPN, CDR2 SVGIG (reference sequence). The CDR3 spans 13 residues. Trimming pared 4 bases from V and 1 base from J, leaving 10 bases between. The CDR3, as DNA: TGTGCCTGGACTTCGGGGCCGAACACTGAAGCTTTCTTT. Translating gives CAWTSGPNTEAFF.

The chain joins TRBV4-3 to TRBJ2-2, with D perhaps TRBD2 (5 bases). V lost 0 bases, J lost 7 bases, and 30 bases lay in between. The CDR3 extends over 21 amino acids. Germline V CDR1 and CDR2: LGHNA, YSLEER. Here the CDR3 DNA reads TGCGCCAGCAGCCAAGAATATGCGGCAGGAACTCCAGGAGGTTTCTACGGGGAGCTGTTTTTT. It codes for CASSQEYAAGTPGGFYGELFF.

In its sample, this clone was seen a few times. The same CDR3 arises from other DNA sequences in this sample as well. The chain has TRBV6-5 and TRBJ1-1; D ambiguous. The CDR3 runs 13 residues. Trimming stripped 2 bases from V and 1 base from J, with 5 bases between. The V gene's germline CDR1 is MNHEY and CDR2 SVGAGI. The DNA of the CDR3 is TGTGCCAGCAGTTACGGCAAGAACACTGAAGCTTTCTTT. Protein product: CASSYGKNTEAFF.

The chain is built from TRBV9 and TRBJ1-1, with D perhaps matching TRBD1 (5 bases). Germline V gene lookup returns CDR1 SGDLS and CDR2 YYNGEE. V lost 6 bases and J lost 4, with 16 bases in between. The CDR3 loop spans 14 amino acids. CDR3 nucleotides: TGTGCCAGCACCCAGACAGTTTTCGGCACTGAAGCTTTCTTT. Protein: CASTQTVFGTEAFF.

On this clone itself: At the DNA level, this CDR3 is encoded by other sequences in the same sample as well. The genes are TRBV2 and TRBJ1-5, with no clear D. The V end lost 4 bases, the J end lost 0 bases, and 7 bases lay between the germline ends. The CDR3 loop spans 14 amino acids. Germline-derived CDR1 and CDR2 are SNHLY and FYNNEI. CDR3 sequence (DNA): TGTGCCAGCAGTGCCGGGTATAGCAATCAGCCCCAGCATTTT. This codes for CASSAGYSNQPQHF.

The chain recombines TRBV29-1 with TRBJ2-3, with D tentatively TRBD1 (5 bases). The germline CDR1 and CDR2 sequences are SQVTM and ANQGSEA. The germline V and J ends were trimmed by 6 bases and 3 bases, with 10 bases remaining between them. This CDR3 comprises 12 residues. In nucleotides, the CDR3 is TGCAGCGTGGCAGACAGTACAGATACGCAGTATTTT. Translating it yields CSVADSTDTQYF.

This clone came up a few times. Different DNA sequences within this sample yield the same CDR3. The chain combines TRBV5-6 with TRBJ1-1; D gene uncertain. The germline V gene encodes CDR1 SGHDT and CDR2 YYEEEE. V was cut by 0 bases and J by 1 base, with 4 bases left in between. CDR3 length equals 13 residues. The CDR3 DNA is TGTGCCAGCAGCTTGGGCGGGAACACTGAAGCTTTCTTT. Protein: CASSLGGNTEAFF. The full variable domain, its missing parts supplied by reference TRBV5-6 and TRBJ1-1, is DAGVTQSPTHLIKTRGQQVTLRCSPKSGHDTVSWYQQALGQGPQFIFQYYEEEERQRGNFPDRFSGHQFPNYSSELNVNALLLGDSALYLCASSLGGNTEAFFGQGTRLTVV.

V and J are TRBV7-2 and TRBJ2-2, with D hard to call. V shed 11 bases and J shed 7 bases, with 20 bases lying between them. CDR1 is SGHTA, CDR2 FQGNSA, per germline. CDR3 length equals 14 residues. In nucleotides, the CDR3 is TGTGCCGACTCGAGAGACCTAAAGAGCGGGGAGCTGTTTTTT. Translating gives CADSRDLKSGELFF.

The genes are TRBV6-5 and TRBJ1-2; D not resolved. Trimming shortened V by 7 bases and J by 3 bases, and 15 bases separated the two germline ends. The CDR3 is 14 amino acids. Germline CDR1 and CDR2: MNHEY and SVGAGI. Here the CDR3 reads CASTLGRGDYGYTF. The CDR3 DNA sequence: TGTGCCAGCACTCTTGGTCGGGGAGACTATGGCTACACCTTC.

This clone was observed once. V gene TRBV7-8 combines with J gene TRBJ2-5, with 8 bases matching TRBD1. V was pared by 6 bases and J by 2 bases, with 11 bases of the junction left unmatched. Germline assignment: CDR1 SGHVS and CDR2 FQNEAQ. The CDR3 covers 16 residues. In DNA, the CDR3 is TGTGCCAGCAGTTTTACAGGGGGTCCCGGGCAAGAGACCCAGTACTTC. Encoded protein: CASSFTGGPGQETQYF.

Turning to this clone: This sequence may be a read error, since a much larger clone differs from it by one base. This chain connects TRBV28 to TRBJ1-2; 8 nucleotides agree with TRBD1. The germline CDR1 and CDR2 sequences are MDHEN and SYDVKM. The CDR3 extends over 14 amino acids. CDR3 residues: CASSPAGTGRGYAF. Written as DNA, the CDR3 is TGTGCCAGCAGTCCCGCCGGGACAGGCAGGGGCTACGCCTTC.

This chain joins TRBV6-5 and TRBJ1-2; D remains unclear. The CDR3 consists of 12 residues. The V gene's germline CDR1 is MNHEY and CDR2 SVGAGI. Trimming took 8 bases from V and 7 from J, leaving 14 bases between them. In nucleotides, the CDR3 is TGTGCCAGCGGCACGATACGGGGTGGCTACACCTTC. Protein: CASGTIRGGYTF.

The J gene is TRBJ2-3, the V gene TRBV4-3, with 7 positions matching TRBD2. The CDR3 has 16 residues. V shed 1 base and J 6 bases; nucleotides not matched to a gene: 10. The V gene's germline CDR1 is LGHNA and CDR2 YSLEER. The CDR3 region has the DNA TGCGCCAGCAGCCAAGTGTTAGGGAGGGCAACTGATACGCAGTATTTT. Its translation: CASSQVLGRATDTQYF.

The chain couples TRBV19 to TRBJ1-5; 7 bases fit TRBD1. The CDR3 loop spans 13 amino acids. J was trimmed by 6 bases and V by 6 bases; bases with no gene match: 5. The V gene's germline CDR1 is LNHDA and CDR2 SQIVND (reference sequence). The CDR3 reads CASRDREGQPQHF. The CDR3 nucleotides are TGTGCCAGTAGAGACAGGGAGGGTCAGCCCCAGCATTTT.

The chain carries TRBV30 and TRBJ2-2; unclear D gene. Germline CDR1 GTSNPN, CDR2 SVGIG (reference sequence). The CDR3 loop spans 12 amino acids. The V end was cut by 5 bases, the J end by 5 bases, with 9 bases between. In nucleotides, the CDR3 is TGTGCCTGGGGTAGGGATACCGGGGAGCTGTTTTTT. Its protein is CAWGRDTGELFF.

V usage is TRBV14 and J usage is TRBJ2-7; no firm D call. V lost 1 base, J lost 2 bases, and 6 bases lay in between. Looked up from germline, CDR1 is SGHDN and CDR2 is FVKESK. This CDR3 is built from 13 residues. CDR3 in DNA: TGTGCCAGCAGCCAAGTTGGACCCTACGAGCAGTACTTC. It translates to CASSQVGPYEQYF. Full variable domain (outside the CDR3, taken from reference TRBV14 and TRBJ2-7): EAGVTQFPSHSVIEKGQTVTLRCDPISGHDNLYWYRRVMGKEIKFLLHFVKESKQDESGMPNNRFLAERTGGTYSTLKVQPAELEDSGVYFCASSQVGPYEQYFGPGTRLTVT.

The V gene is TRBV11-2, the J gene TRBJ2-7, with D perhaps TRBD1 (6 bases). CDR1 SGHAT and CDR2 FQNNGV come from the germline V gene. This CDR3 spans 15 amino acids. Trimming left V 4 bases short and J 4 bases short, with 17 bases between. CDR3 bases: TGTGCCAGCAGCTCACCCCGGGGACAAAAATACGAGCAGTACTTC. Translating it yields CASSSPRGQKYEQYF.

In its sample, this clone was seen once. The V and J genes are TRBV6-5 and TRBJ1-2; TRBD1 matches 10 bases. CDR3 length equals 16 residues. Trimming took 4 bases from V and 7 from J; bases not matched to a gene: 12. Germline values: CDR1 MNHEY, CDR2 SVGAGI. The CDR3 coding sequence is TGTGCCAGCAGTTTGGACAGGGGGGGACTGGTATTTGGCTACACCTTC. Its translation is CASSLDRGGLVFGYTF.

In nucleotides, the CDR3 is TGTGCCAGCAGTTATGGGGGAGGGGTCTATGGCTACACCTTC. Translation gives CASSYGGGVYGYTF. The V gene is TRBV6-5, the J gene TRBJ1-2; the D gene is possibly TRBD1 (5 bases). V lost 3 bases to trimming and J lost 4 bases, with 12 bases between them. The length of the CDR3 is 14 residues. Germline V gene data show CDR1 as MNHEY and CDR2 as SVGAGI.